This T cell receptor (beta chain) was obtained from a study of monozygotic twins with inflammatory bowel disease. Findings and caveats of the study: Telling different T cell subtypes apart from each other was not possible. TCRbeta diversity (inverse Simpson) was lower in IBD patients than in healthy co-twins.

About this clonotype itself: Its antigen is unknown.

The germline V gene encodes CDR1 MNHEY and CDR2 SVGAGI. This CDR3 is built from 16 residues. Samples each yielded cDNA through eight separate reactions. Via template switching, UMIs carrying a 6-nucleotide sample barcode were introduced. TCRdb derives one entry per CDR3 protein from the 5' RACE reads, leaving out DNA. This sample's clone table lists 85,000 to 110,000 distinct CDR3 sequences. The chain has TRBV6-5 and TRBJ2-5; TCRdb's assignment of TRBD2 cannot be checked, as there is no DNA. The TCR originated in a human donor with ulcerative colitis or Crohn's disease, or a healthy co-twin of an affected twin (not recorded which). The specimen sequenced was blood. This chain's CDR3 is CASSYFFASGGETQYF.